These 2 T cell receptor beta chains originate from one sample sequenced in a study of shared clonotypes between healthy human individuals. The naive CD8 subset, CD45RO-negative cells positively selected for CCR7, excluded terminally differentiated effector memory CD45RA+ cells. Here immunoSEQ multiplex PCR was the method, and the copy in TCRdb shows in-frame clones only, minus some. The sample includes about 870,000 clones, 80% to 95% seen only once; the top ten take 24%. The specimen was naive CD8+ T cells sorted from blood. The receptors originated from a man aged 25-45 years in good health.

CDR3 amino acids: CASSQATGTVNTEAFF. CDR3 coding DNA: TGTGCCAGCAGCCAAGCAACCGGGACGGTGAACACTGAAGCTTTCTTT. The V and J genes are TRBV4-2 and TRBJ1-1; tentative D call: TRBD1 (5 bases). The germline CDR1 and CDR2 sequences are LGHNA and YNFKEQ. The CDR3 is 16 residues long. V was shortened by 1 base and J by 0 bases, with 12 bases between the two germline ends.

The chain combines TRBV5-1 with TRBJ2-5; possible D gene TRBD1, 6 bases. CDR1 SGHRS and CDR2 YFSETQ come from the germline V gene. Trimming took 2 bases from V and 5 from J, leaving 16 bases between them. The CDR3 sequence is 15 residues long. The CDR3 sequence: CASSFSLGARETQYF. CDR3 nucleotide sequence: TGCGCCAGCAGCTTTTCTCTGGGGGCGAGGGAGACCCAGTACTTC. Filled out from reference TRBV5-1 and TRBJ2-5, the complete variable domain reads KAGVTQTPRYLIKTRGQQVTLSCSPISGHRSVSWYQQTPGQGLQFLFEYFSETQRNKGNFPGRFSGRQFSNSRSEMNVSTLELGDSALYLCASSFSLGARETQYFGPGTRLLVL.